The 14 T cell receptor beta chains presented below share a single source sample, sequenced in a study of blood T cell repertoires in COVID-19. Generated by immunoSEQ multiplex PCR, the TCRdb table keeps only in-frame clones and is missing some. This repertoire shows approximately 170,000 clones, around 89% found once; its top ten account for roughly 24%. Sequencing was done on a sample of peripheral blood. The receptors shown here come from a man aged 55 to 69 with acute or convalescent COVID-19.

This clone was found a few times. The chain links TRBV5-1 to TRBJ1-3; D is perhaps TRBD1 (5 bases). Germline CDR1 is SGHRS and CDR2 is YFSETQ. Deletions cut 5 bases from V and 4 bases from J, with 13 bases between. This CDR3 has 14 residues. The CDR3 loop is CASSQRGDGNTIYF. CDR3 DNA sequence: TGCGCCAGCAGTCAACGGGGGGACGGAAACACCATATATTTT.

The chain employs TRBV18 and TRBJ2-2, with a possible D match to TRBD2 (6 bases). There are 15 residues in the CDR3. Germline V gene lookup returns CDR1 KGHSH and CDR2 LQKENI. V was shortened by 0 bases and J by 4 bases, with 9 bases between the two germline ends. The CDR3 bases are TGTGCCAGCTCACCACCGACTAGATCCACCGGGGAGCTGTTTTTT. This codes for CASSPPTRSTGELFF.

For the CDR3, the DNA is TGCGCCAGCAGCTCTGGACAGGGGGGCAATCAGCCCCAGCATTTT. Amino acid sequence: CASSSGQGGNQPQHF. This sequence joins TRBV5-1 and TRBJ1-5, with 10 bases fitting TRBD1. V trimming: 3 bases; J trimming: 2 bases; junction bases outside the gene matches: 2. Per germline, CDR1 SGHRS and CDR2 YFSETQ. This CDR3 is 15 amino acids long.

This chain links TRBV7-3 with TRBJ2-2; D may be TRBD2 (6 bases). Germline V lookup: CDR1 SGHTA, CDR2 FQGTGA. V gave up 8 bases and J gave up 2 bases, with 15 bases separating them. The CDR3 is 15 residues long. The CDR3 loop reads CASSRDSSNTGELFF. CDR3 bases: TGTGCCAGCTCTCGGGACTCCTCCAACACCGGGGAGCTGTTTTTT.

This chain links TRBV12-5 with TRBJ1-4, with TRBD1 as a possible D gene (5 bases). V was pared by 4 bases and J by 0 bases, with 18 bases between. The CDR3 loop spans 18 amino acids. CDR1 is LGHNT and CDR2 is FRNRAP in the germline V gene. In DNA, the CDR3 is TGTGCTAGTGGTTCCCCGACAGTGCGAACCGCAACTAATGAAAAACTGTTTTTT. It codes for CASGSPTVRTATNEKLFF.

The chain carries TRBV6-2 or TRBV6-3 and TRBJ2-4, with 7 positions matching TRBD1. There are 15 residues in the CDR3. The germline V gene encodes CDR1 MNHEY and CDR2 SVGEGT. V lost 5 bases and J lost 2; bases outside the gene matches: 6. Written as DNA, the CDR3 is TGTGCCAGCAGTAGGGCAGGGGGAACCAAAAACATTCAGTACTTC. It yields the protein CASSRAGGTKNIQYF.

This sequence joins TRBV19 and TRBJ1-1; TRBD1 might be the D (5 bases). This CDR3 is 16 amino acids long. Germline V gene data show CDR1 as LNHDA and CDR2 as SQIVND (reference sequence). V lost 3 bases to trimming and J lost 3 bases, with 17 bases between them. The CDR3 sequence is CASSMGGWGMDTEAFF. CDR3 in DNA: TGTGCCAGTAGTATGGGGGGTTGGGGGATGGACACTGAAGCTTTCTTT. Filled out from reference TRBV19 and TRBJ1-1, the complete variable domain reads DGGITQSPKYLFRKEGQNVTLSCEQNLNHDAMYWYRQDPGQGLRLIYYSQIVNDFQKGDIAEGYSVSREKKESFPLTVTSAQKNPTAFYLCASSMGGWGMDTEAFFGQGTRLTVV.

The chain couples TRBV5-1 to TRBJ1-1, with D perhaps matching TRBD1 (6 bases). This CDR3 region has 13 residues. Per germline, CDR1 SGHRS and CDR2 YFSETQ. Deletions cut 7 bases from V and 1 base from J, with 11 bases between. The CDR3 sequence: CASYRDKNTEAFF. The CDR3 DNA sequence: TGCGCCAGCTACCGGGACAAGAACACTGAAGCTTTCTTT.

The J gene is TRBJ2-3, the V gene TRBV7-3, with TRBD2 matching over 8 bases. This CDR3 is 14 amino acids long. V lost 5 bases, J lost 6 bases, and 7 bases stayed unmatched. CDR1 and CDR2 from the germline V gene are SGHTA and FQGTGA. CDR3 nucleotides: TGTGCCAGCAGCCCGAGCGGGAGAGGGGATACGCAGTATTTT. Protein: CASSPSGRGDTQYF.

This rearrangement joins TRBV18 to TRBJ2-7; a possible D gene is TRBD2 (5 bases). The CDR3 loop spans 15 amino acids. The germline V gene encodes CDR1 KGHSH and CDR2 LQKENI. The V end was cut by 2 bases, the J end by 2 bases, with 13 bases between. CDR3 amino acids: CASSPVARGTYEQYF. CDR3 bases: TGTGCCAGCTCACCAGTCGCCCGAGGGACCTACGAGCAGTACTTC.

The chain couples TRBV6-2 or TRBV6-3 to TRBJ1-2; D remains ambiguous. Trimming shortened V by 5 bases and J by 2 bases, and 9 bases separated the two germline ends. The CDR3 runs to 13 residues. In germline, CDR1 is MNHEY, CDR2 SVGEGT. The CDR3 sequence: CASSATTNYGYTF. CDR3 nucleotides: TGTGCCAGCAGTGCGACAACGAACTATGGCTACACCTTC.

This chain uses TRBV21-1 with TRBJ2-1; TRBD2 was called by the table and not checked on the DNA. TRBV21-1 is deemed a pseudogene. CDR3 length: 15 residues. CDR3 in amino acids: CASSRSGSPYNEQFF. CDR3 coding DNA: TGTGCCAGCAGCAGGTCGGGATCTCCCTACAATGAGCAGTTCTTC.

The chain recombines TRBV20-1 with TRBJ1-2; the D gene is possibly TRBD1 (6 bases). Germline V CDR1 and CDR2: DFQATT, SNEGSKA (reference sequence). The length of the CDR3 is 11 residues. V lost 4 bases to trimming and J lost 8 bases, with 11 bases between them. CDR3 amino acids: CSATTGRGYTF. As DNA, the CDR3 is TGCAGTGCTACGACAGGTCGGGGCTACACCTTC.

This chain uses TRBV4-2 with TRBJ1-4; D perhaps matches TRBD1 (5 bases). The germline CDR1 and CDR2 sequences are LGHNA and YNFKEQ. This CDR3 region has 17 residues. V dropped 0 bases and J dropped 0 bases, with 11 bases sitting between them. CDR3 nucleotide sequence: TGTGCCAGCAGCCAAGATTTCCAGGGTGCAACTAATGAAAAACTGTTTTTT. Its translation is CASSQDFQGATNEKLFF.